This T cell receptor (beta chain) was recovered during a study of CD8 T cells in ankylosing spondylitis. The study's findings and limits: Relatively rare in peripheral blood, disease-linked clones were also CD8+. Within matched ankylosing spondylitis synovial fluid, disease-linked clones were reportedly significantly enriched. Previously reported in reactive arthritis synovial fluid and blood were some of the motif variants.

TCRdb called the 5' RACE reads again in MiXCR, with one record for every CDR3 protein. The sample contains about 250,000 distinct CDR3 sequences, 30% to 40% of which appear only once. The CDR3 loop spans 17 amino acids. Germline V CDR1 and CDR2: DFQATT, SNEGSKA (reference sequence). V was clipped by 0 bases and J by 1 base, with 18 bases between them. With regard to this clonotype: The antigen is not known.

The sequencing sample was made of blood, either unsorted or a sorted T cell fraction (not recorded which). This TCR came from a male donor with ankylosing spondylitis or in good health (not recorded which). V is TRBV20-1 and J is TRBJ2-5; D perhaps matches TRBD2 (5 bases). CDR3 in amino acids: CSARDVSGSLGQETQYF. The CDR3, as DNA: TGCAGTGCTAGAGATGTGTCGGGGAGCCTCGGCCAAGAGACCCAGTACTTC.